This T cell receptor beta chain was obtained from a study of blood T cell repertoires in COVID-19 (TCRdb year 2020). In the study overall: Collaborator samples came from the United States, Italy and Spain and covered acute and convalescent phases of COVID-19. Where HLA class I and class II types were available, the types were taken from metadata supplied by the sample provider, not from assay-based typing. Deeply sampled blood TCRbeta repertoires from subjects exposed to, actively infected with, or recovered from COVID-19 were included in the dataset. The repertoires were released in a freely available public database meant as a resource for research on the immune response to SARS-CoV-2. A de-identified subject ID, COVID-19 status, age in years and sex were almost always included in the sample metadata. The material from the prospective study consisted of cDNA or gDNA derived from T cells, B-cell-depleted T cells, or PBMCs. The samples were drawn from the first 160 participants of the ongoing ImmuneRACE study and from over 950 subjects provided by 6 global collaborators.

At one collaborating source in Seattle, patients were enrolled during active infection and were followed longitudinally through the course of disease. Collaborating institutions collected whole blood in K2EDTA tubes following their own protocols. For TCRbeta analysis, collaborators shipped samples as frozen whole blood, isolated PBMCs, or DNA extracted from either of those sample types. TCRbeta CDR3 regions were amplified from genomic DNA using the immunoSEQ Assay, a bias-controlled multiplex PCR. As for the authors' bioinformatics: The number of nucleated cells in each sample was estimated from the amplification of reference gene primers within the assay. To quantify the absolute abundance of each unique TCRbeta CDR3 rearrangement, sequence reads were collapsed and filtered. For each sample, productive Simpson clonality was calculated as the square root of Simpson's diversity index across productive rearrangements. Held by TCRdb, this immuneACCESS table contains in-frame sequences only and omits some clones. Under half of the omission traces to an unresolved V gene where checked; the cause of the rest is unknown. For V, J and clone size, that table is used; D and trimming come from the DNA. This sample gives 100,000 to 150,000 clones in total; approximately 74% of them show up just once. 6% of the sample lies in the top ten.

About this clone itself: The antigen it recognizes is unknown. The sample holds no much larger clone one base away, and base qualities are not on file.

V is cut by 2 bases and J by 0 bases, and the space between the germline ends is 8 bases. According to the germline V gene, CDR1 reads SGDLS and CDR2 reads YYNGEE. Inclusive of the bounding cysteine and phenylalanine, the CDR3 is 14 residues long. The kept DNA is CDR3 alone, 42 bases in frame from the first base. Here is what the overall study found, with its caveats: The quantity of clinical and demographic metadata differed by source and by participant and was supplied without curation.

The receptor was derived from a man aged 80 or over with COVID-19, enrolled during active disease. Sequences were obtained from peripheral blood. The receptor chain draws on TRBV9 and TRBJ1-1; the D gene is possibly TRBD1, with 5 bases matching. The nucleotide sequence is given as TGTGCCAGCAGCGTGGGGGGGATGAACACTGAAGCTTTCTTT. This yields the protein CASSVGGMNTEAFF.